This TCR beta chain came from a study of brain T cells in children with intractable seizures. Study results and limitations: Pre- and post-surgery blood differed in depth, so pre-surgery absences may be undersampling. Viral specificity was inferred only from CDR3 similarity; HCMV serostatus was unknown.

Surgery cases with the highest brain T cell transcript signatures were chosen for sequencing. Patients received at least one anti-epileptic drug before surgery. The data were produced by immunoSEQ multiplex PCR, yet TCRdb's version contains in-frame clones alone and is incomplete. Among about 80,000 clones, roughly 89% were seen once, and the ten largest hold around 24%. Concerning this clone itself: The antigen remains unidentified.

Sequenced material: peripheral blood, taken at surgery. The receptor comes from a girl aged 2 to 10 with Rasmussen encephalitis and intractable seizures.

CDR3 loop: CASRKGIQGSGANVLTF. The CDR3 nucleotides read TGTGCCAGCAGGAAGGGGATACAGGGTTCTGGGGCCAACGTCCTGACTTTC. The chain couples TRBV21-1 to TRBJ2-6; the listed D gene, TRBD1, was not tested against the DNA. TRBV21-1 has pseudogene status. The CDR3 has 17 amino acids.